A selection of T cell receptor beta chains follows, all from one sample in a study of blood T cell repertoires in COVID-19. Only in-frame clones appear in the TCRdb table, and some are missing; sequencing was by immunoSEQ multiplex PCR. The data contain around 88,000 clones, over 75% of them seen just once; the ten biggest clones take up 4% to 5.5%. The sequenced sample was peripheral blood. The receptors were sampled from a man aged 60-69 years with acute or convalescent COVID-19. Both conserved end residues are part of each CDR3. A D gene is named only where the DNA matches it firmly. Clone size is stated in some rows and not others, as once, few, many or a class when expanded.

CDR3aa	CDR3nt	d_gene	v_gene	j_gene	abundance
CASSRDRFWAQHF	TGTGCCAGCAGCCGGGACAGGTTCTGGGCCCAGCATTTT	TRBD1	TRBV7-2	TRBJ1-5	-
CASSHNLGGEQYF	TGTGCCAGCAGCCATAACCTGGGGGGGGAGCAGTACTTC	TRBD2	TRBV7-2	TRBJ2-7	-
CASSLMGLGAGEQFF	TGTGCCAGCTCGTTAATGGGACTAGGGGCCGGTGAGCAGTTCTTC	TRBD2	TRBV18	TRBJ2-1	-
CASSATGDPNEKLFF	TGTGCCAGCTCAGCAACAGGGGACCCTAATGAAAAACTGTTTTTT	TRBD1	TRBV18	TRBJ1-4	once
CASSPSQGQSNLFF	TGCGCCAGCAGCCCCTCCCAAGGACAGTCGAATTTGTTTTTT	-	TRBV4-3	TRBJ1-4	-
CASSLWAREQFF	TGTGCCAGCAGCTTGTGGGCCCGTGAGCAGTTCTTC	-	TRBV5-6	TRBJ2-1	few
CASSPSPSGTYGRHNEQFF	TGTGCCAGTAGTCCCAGTCCTAGCGGGACGTACGGACGACACAATGAGCAGTTCTTC	TRBD2	TRBV19	TRBJ2-1	-
CASSAGTSYYEQYF	TGTGCCAGCAGCGCCGGGACTAGTTACTACGAGCAGTACTTC	TRBD2	TRBV6-5	TRBJ2-7	-
CATSRAGNEQFF	TGTGCCACCAGCAGAGCCGGGAATGAGCAGTTCTTC	-	TRBV15	TRBJ2-1	-
CASSRQEGTQYF	TGTGCCAGCAGCCGACAGGAAGGGACCCAGTACTTC	-	TRBV6-5	TRBJ2-5	-
CASCSLSGELFF	TGTGCCAGCTGCTCTTTGTCCGGGGAGCTGTTTTTT	-	TRBV7-9	TRBJ2-2	-